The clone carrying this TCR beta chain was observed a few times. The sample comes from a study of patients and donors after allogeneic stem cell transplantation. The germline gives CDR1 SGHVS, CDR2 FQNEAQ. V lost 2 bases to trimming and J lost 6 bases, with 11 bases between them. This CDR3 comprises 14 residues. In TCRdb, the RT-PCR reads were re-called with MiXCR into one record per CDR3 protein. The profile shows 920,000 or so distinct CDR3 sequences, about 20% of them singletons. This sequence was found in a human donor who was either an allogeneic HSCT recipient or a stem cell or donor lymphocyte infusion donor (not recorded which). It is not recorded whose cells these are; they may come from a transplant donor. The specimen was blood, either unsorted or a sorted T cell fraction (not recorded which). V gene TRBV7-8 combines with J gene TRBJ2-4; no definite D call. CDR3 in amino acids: CASSLRRGGNIQYF. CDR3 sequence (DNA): TGTGCCAGCAGCTTACGGCGAGGCGGAAACATTCAGTACTTC. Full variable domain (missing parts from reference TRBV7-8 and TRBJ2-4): GAGVSQSPRYKVAKRGQDVALRCDPISGHVSLFWYQQALGQGPEFLTYFQNEAQLDKSGLPSDRFFAERPEGSVSTLKIQRTQQEDSAVYLCASSLRRGGNIQYFGAGTRLSVL.